The clone carrying this T cell receptor (beta chain) was found once. Its antigen is unidentified. Produced via immunoSEQ multiplex PCR; TCRdb's table is partial and in-frame only. The sample gives about 88,000 clones, around 90% of which show up once; 0.3% to 0.35% is in the top ten. This entry is derived from a study of graft-versus-host responses after intestinal transplantation. Study details: Multivisceral, liver-intestinal, or isolated intestinal grafts went to recipients. All of the recipients had induction that used anti-thymocyte globulin, then tacrolimus and steroids for approximately 3 years.

The V gene's germline CDR1 is SQVTM and CDR2 ANQGSEA. Trimming shortened V by 3 bases and J by 3 bases, and 12 bases separated the two germline ends. The CDR3 consists of 13 residues. Overall study findings and caveats: Researchers found peak circulating GvH clone levels linked to early post-transplant HvG declines. The recipient marrow held GvH clones, and some of them showed up first in ileum or blood.

This sequence was found in a human donor who was the organ donor for an intestinal transplant. The specimen was unstimulated CD4+ T cells sorted from spleen or lymph node cells, collected before transplant. The chain joins TRBV29-1 to TRBJ2-7; D is perhaps TRBD2 (5 bases). The CDR3 DNA reads as TGCAGCGTTGACAGAGGAGGAGGCTACGAGCAGTACTTC. This translates into CSVDRGGGYEQYF.